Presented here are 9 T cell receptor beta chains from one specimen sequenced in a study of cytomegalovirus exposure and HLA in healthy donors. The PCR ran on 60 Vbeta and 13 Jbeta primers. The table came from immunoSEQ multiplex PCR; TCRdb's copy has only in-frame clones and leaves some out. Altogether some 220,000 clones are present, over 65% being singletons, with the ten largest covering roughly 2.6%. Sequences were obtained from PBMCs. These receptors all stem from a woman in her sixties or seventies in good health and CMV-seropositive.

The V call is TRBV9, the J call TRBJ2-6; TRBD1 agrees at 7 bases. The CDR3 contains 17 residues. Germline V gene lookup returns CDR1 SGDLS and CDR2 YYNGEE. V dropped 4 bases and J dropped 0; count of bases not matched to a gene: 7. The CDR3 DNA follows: TGTGCCAGCAGCCCCCGGGACAGCATCTCTGGGGCCAACGTCCTGACTTTC. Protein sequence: CASSPRDSISGANVLTF. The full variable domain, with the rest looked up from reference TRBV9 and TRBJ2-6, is DSGVTQTPKHLITATGQRVTLRCSPRSGDLSVYWYQQSLDQGLQFLIQYYNGEERAKGNILERFSAQQFPDLHSELNLSSLELGDSALYFCASSPRDSISGANVLTFGAGSRLTVL.

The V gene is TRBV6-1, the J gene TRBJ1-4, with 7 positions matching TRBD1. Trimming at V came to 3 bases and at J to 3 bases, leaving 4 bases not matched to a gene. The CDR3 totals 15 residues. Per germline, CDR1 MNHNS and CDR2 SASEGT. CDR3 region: CASSDRGTSNEKLFF. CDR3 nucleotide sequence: TGTGCCAGCAGTGACAGGGGGACGTCTAATGAAAAACTGTTTTTT.

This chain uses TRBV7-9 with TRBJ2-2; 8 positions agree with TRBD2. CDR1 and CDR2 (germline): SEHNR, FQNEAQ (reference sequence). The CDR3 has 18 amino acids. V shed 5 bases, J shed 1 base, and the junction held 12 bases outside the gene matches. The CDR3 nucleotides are TGTGCCAGCAGCCCCCGAGCAACGGGAGGGATGAACACCGGGGAGCTGTTTTTT. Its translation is CASSPRATGGMNTGELFF.

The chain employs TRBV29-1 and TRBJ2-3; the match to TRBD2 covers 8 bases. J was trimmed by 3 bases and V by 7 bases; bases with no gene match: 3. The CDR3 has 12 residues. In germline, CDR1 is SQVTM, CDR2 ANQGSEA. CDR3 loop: CSGAGVTDTQYF. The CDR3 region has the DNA TGCAGCGGAGCGGGGGTGACAGATACGCAGTATTTT.

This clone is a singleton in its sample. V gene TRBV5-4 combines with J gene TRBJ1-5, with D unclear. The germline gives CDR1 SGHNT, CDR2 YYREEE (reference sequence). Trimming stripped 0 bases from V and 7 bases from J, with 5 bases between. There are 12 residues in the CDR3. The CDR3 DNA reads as TGTGCCAGCAGCTTGGACAGCCAGCCCCAGCATTTT. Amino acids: CASSLDSQPQHF.

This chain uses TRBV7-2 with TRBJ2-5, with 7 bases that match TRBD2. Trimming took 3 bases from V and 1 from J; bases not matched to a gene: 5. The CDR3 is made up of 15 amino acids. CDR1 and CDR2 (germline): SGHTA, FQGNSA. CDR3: CASSFWGGSQETQYF. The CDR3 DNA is TGTGCCAGCAGCTTCTGGGGGGGGTCCCAAGAGACCCAGTACTTC. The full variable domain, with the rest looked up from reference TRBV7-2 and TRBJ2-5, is GAGVSQSPSNKVTEKGKDVELRCDPISGHTALYWYRQSLGQGLEFLIYFQGNSAPDKSGLPSDRFSAERTGGSVSTLTIQRTQQEDSAVYLCASSFWGGSQETQYFGPGTRLLVL.

Written as DNA, the CDR3 is TGTGCCAGCAGCGCCGGGCAACAGGGCCAAAATCAGCCCCAGCATTTT. Its translation: CASSAGQQGQNQPQHF. The chain combines TRBV9 with TRBJ1-5; D perhaps matches TRBD1 (6 bases). Germline V gives CDR1 SGDLS, CDR2 YYNGEE. Between the trimmed V and J ends, which lost 3 bases and 4 bases, there was a span of 17 bases. There are 16 residues in the CDR3.

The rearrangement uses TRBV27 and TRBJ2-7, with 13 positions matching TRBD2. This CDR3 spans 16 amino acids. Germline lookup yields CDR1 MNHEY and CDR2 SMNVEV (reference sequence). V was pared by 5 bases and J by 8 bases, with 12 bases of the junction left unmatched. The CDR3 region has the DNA TGTGCCAGCAGTCACCCCGTACTAGCGGGAGGGCCACAGCAGTACTTC. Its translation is CASSHPVLAGGPQQYF.

The CDR3 protein is CASSIHRQTGELFF. The CDR3 DNA reads as TGTGCCAGTAGTATTCACCGCCAGACCGGGGAGCTGTTTTTT. V usage is TRBV19 and J usage is TRBJ2-2, with unresolved D. V was cut by 3 bases and J by 5 bases, with 10 bases left in between. The CDR3 extends over 14 amino acids. Germline V gene lookup returns CDR1 LNHDA and CDR2 SQIVND (reference sequence).